This entry features one T cell receptor (beta chain) sequence. Its target is unknown. TCRdb keeps only in-frame clones here, not all; method: immunoSEQ multiplex PCR. The repertoire includes some 110,000 clones, more than 85% of them detected once, and 0.7% to 0.9% sits in the top ten. This sample is part of a study of graft-versus-host responses after intestinal transplantation. Study-wide results and limits: GvH clonotypes were identified within recipient marrow, with a subset emerging first in ileum or blood. Association was observed between peak circulating GvH clone levels and early post-transplant HvG declines.

Trimming took 3 bases from V and 7 from J, leaving 6 bases between them. The CDR3 loop spans 11 amino acids. Germline CDR1 is DFQATT and CDR2 is SNEGSKA (reference sequence). The material sequenced was unstimulated CD4+ T cells sorted from spleen or lymph node cells, taken before intestinal transplant. The rearrangement joins TRBV20-1 to TRBJ1-4; D remains unclear. This TCR came from a human donor who received an intestinal transplant. DNA of the CDR3: TGCAGTGCTAGTGATTCTGAAAAACTGTTTTTT. Its protein is CSASDSEKLFF.